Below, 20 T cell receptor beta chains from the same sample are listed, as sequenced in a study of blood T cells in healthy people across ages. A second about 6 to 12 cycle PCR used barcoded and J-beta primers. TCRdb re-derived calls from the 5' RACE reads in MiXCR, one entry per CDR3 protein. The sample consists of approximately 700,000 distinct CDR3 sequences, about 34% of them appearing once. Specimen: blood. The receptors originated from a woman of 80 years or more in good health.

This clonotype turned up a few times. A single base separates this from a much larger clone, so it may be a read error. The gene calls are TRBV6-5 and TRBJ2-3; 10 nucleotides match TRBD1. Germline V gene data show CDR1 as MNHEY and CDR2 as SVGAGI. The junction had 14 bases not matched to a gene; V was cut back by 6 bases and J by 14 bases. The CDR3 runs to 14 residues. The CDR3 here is CASSDRGLNEKLYF. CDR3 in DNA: TGTGCCAGCAGCGACAGGGGGCTCAATGAAAAACTGTATTTT.

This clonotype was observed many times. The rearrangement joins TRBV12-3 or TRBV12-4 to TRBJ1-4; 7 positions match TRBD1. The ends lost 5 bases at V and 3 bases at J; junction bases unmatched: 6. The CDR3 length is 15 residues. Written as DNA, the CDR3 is TGTGCCAGCAGTCCGGAGGGACAGCCTAATGAAAAACTGTTTTTT. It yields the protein CASSPEGQPNEKLFF.

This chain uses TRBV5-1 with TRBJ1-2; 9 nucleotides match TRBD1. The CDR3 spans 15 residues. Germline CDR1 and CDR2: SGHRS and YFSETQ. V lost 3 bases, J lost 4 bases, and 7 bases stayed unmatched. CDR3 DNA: TGCGCCAGCAGCTCAACAGGGGGCGTCAGCTATGGCTACACCTTC. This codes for CASSSTGGVSYGYTF.

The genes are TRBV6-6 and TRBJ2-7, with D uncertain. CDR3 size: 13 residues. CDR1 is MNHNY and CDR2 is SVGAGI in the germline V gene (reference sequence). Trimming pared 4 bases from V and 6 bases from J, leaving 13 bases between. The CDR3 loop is CASSSDPRAEQYF. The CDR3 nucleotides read TGTGCCAGCAGTTCCGACCCCCGGGCCGAGCAGTACTTC.

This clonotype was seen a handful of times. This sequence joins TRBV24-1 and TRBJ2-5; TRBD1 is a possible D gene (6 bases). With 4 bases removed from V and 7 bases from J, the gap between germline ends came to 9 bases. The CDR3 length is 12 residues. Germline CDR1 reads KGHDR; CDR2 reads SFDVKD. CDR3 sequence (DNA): TGTGCCACCAGTGACGCAGGGGTGACCCAGTACTTC. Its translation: CATSDAGVTQYF.

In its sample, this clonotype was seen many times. The CDR3: CASSLGGTSGSEQYF. The CDR3 region has the DNA TGTGCCAGCAGCTTAGGAGGGACTAGCGGTAGCGAGCAGTACTTC. V and J are TRBV11-2 and TRBJ2-7; TRBD2 matches 11 bases. The germline V gene encodes CDR1 SGHAT and CDR2 FQNNGV. With V trimmed by 1 base and J by 6 bases, 5 bases remained unmatched. The CDR3 is 15 amino acids.

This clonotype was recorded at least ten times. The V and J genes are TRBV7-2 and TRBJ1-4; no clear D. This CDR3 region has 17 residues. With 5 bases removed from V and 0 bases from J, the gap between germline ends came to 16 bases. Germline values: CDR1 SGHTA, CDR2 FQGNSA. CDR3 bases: TGTGCCAGCAGCCTCACGAGGAGGGCGTCAACTAATGAAAAACTGTTTTTT. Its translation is CASSLTRRASTNEKLFF.

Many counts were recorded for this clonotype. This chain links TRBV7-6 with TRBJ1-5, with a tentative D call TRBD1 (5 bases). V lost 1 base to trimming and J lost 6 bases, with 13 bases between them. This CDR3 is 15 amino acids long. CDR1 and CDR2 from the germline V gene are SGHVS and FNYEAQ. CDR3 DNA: TGTGCCAGCAGCTTAGGAGGGGACGGTGTTCAGCCCCAGCATTTT. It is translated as CASSLGGDGVQPQHF. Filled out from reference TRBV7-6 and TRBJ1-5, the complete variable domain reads GAGVSQSPRYKVTKRGQDVALRCDPISGHVSLYWYRQALGQGPEFLTYFNYEAQQDKSGLPNDRFSAERPEGSISTLTIQRTEQRDSAMYRCASSLGGDGVQPQHFGDGTRLSIL.

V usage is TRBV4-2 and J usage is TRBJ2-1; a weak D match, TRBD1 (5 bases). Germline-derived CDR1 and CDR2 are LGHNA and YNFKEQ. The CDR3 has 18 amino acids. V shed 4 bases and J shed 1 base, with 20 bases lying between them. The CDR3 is CASSRMGLEAGSYNEQFF. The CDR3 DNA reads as TGTGCCAGCAGCCGGATGGGGCTCGAGGCAGGTTCCTACAATGAGCAGTTCTTC.

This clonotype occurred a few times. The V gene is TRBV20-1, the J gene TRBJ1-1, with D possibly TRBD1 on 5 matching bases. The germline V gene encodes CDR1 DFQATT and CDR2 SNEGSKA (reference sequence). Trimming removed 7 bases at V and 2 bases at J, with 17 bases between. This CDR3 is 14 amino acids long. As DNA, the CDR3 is TGCAGTGGGATTAAGCATGGGGGAAACACTGAAGCTTTCTTT. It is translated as CSGIKHGGNTEAFF.

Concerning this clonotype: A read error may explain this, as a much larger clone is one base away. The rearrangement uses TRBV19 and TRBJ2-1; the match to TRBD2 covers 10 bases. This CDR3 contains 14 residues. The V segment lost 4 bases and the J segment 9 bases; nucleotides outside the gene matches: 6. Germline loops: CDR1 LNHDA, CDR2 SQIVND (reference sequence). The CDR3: CASSRAGGPVEQFF. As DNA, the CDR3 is TGTGCCAGTAGTAGAGCGGGGGGGCCTGTTGAGCAGTTCTTC.

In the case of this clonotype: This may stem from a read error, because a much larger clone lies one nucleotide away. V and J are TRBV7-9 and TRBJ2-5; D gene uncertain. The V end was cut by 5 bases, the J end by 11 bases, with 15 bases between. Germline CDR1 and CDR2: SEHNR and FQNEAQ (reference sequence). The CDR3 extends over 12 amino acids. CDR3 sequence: CASSPQRDEQYF. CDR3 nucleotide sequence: TGTGCCAGCAGCCCTCAGCGAGATGAGCAGTACTTC.

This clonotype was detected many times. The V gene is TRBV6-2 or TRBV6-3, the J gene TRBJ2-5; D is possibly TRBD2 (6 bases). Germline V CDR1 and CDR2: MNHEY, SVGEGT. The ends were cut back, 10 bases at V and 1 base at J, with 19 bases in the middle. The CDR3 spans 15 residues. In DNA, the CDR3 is TGTGCCACCAGGGATACTACGACTAGCCAAGAGACCCAGTACTTC. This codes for CATRDTTTSQETQYF.

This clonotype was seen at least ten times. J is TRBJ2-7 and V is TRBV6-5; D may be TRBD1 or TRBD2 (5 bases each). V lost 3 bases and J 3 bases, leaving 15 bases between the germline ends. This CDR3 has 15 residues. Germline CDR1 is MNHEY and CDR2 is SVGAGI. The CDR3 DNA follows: TGTGCCAGCAGTTATCGGCCTGTGGGGGTCTACGAGCAGTACTTC. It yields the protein CASSYRPVGVYEQYF.

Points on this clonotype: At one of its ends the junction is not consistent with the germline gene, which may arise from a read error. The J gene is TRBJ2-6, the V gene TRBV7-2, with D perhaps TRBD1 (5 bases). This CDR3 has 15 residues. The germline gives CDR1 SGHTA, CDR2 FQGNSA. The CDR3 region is CASSSSYSGANVPTF. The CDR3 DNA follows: TGTGCCAGCAGCTCCTCCTACTCTGGGGCCAACGTCCCGACTTTC.

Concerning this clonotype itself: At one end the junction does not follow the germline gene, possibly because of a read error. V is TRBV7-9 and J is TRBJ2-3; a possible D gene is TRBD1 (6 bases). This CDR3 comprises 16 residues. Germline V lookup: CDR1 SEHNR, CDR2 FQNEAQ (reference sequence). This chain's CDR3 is CTSSLESGGPTDTQYF. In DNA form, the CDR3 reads TGTACCAGCAGCTTAGAATCTGGGGGCCCTACAGATACGCAGTATTTT.

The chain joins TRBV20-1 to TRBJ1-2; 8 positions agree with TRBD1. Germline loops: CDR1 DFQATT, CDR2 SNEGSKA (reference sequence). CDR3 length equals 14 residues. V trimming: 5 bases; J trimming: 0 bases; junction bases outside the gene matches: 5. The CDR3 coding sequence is TGCAGTGCTGGCGGGACAGGTTCTAACTATGGCTACACCTTC. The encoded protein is CSAGGTGSNYGYTF.

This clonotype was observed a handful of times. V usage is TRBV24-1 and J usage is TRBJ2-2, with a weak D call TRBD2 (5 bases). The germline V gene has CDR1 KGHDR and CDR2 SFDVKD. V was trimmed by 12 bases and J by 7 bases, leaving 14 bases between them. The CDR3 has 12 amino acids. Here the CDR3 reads CAAKGASGELFF. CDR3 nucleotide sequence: TGTGCCGCCAAGGGAGCCAGCGGGGAGCTGTTTTTT.

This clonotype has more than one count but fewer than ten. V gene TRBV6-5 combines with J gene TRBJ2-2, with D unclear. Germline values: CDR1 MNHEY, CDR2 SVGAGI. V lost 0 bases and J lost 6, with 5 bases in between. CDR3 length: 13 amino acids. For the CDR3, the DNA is TGTGCCAGCAGTTACTCGAGGTCCGGGGAGCTGTTTTTT. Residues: CASSYSRSGELFF.

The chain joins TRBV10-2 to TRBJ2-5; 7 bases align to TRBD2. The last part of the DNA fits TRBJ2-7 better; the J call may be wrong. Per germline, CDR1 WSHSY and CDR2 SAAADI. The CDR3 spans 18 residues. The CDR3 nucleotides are TGCGCCAGCAGTGCGGGGGGAGGACACGGTTTTGTCTCCTACGAGCAGTACTTC. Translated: CASSAGGGHGFVSYEQYF.